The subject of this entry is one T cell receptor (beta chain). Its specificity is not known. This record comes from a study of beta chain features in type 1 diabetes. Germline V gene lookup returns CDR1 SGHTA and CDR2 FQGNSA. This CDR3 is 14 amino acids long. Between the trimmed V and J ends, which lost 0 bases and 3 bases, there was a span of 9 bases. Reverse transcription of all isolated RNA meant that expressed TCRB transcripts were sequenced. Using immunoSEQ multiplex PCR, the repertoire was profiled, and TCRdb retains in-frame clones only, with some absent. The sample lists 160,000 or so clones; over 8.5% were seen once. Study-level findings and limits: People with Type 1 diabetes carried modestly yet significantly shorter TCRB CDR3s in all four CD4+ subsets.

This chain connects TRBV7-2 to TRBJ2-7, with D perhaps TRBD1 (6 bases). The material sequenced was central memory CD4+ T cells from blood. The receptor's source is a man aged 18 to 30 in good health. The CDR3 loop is CASSLAQGLYEQYF. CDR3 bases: TGTGCCAGCAGCTTAGCGCAGGGGCTCTACGAGCAGTACTTC.